This section outlines one T cell receptor (beta chain) sequence together with its context. Its cognate antigen is unknown. The CDR3 spans 15 residues. V lost 0 bases and J 7 bases, leaving 13 bases between the germline ends. Germline CDR1 MNHEY, CDR2 SVGEGT. Profiled with immunoSEQ multiplex PCR; TCRdb holds only in-frame clones, not every one. The table has roughly 130,000 clones, around 84% seen once; the top ten hold 10% to 15%. This entry belongs to a study of T cell responses to AZD1222 COVID-19 vaccine. Across the study: Analyses pooled second doses at about 4 or about 12 weeks. The study's findings and limits: Among vaccine-associated CD4 TCRs, coverage spanned spike, with dominance at 160-218 and 743-854. Clonal diversity may have been underestimated in mostly white British donors.

The V gene is TRBV6-2 or TRBV6-3, the J gene TRBJ2-4, with D possibly TRBD2 on 5 matching bases. The source of this sequence is an adult in good health. Material: peripheral blood, obtained on day 0 of AZD1222 vaccination. CDR3 amino acids: CASSYSAGPGNIQYF. The CDR3, as DNA: TGTGCCAGCAGTTACTCTGCGGGTCCTGGGAACATTCAGTACTTC.